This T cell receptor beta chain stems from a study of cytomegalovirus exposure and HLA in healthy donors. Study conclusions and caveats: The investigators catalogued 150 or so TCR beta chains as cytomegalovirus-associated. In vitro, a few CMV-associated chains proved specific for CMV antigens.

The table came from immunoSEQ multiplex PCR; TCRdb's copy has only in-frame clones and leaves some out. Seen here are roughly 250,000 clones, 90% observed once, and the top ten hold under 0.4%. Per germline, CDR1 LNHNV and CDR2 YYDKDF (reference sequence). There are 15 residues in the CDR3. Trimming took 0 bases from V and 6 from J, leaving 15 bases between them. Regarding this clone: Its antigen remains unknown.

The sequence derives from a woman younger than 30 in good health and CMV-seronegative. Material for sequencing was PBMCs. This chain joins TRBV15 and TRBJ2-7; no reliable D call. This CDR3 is CATSRDGQPPSEQYF. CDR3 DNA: TGTGCCACCAGCAGAGATGGCCAGCCTCCTAGCGAGCAGTACTTC.